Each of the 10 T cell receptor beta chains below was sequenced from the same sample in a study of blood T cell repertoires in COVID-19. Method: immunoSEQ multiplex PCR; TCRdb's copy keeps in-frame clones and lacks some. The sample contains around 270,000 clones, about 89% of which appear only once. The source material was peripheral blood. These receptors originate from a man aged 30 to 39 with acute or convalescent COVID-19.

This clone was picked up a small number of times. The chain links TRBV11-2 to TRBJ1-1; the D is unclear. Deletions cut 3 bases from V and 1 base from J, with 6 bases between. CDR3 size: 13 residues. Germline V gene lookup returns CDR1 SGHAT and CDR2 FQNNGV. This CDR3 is CASSFTGNTEAFF. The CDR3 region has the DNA TGTGCCAGCAGCTTTACGGGGAACACTGAAGCTTTCTTT.

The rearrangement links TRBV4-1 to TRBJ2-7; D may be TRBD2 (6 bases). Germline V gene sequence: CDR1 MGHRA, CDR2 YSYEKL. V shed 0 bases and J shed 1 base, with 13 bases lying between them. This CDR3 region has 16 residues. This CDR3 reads CASSQDSGSRSYEQYF. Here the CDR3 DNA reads TGCGCCAGCAGCCAAGACTCCGGGAGTAGGTCCTACGAGCAGTACTTC.

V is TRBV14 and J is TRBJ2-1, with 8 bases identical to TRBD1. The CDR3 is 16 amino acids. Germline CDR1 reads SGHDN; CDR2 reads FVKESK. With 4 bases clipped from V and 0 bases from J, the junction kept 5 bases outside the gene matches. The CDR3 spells CASSLWTGSSYNEQFF. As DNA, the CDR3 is TGTGCCAGCAGCCTCTGGACAGGGAGCTCCTACAATGAGCAGTTCTTC.

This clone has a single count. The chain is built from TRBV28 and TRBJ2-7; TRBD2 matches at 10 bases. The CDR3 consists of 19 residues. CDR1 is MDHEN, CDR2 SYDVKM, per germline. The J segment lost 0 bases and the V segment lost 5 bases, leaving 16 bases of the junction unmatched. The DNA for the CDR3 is TGTGCCAGCAGTACCCAAACTAGCGGGACTTTATATTACTCCTACGAGCAGTACTTC. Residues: CASSTQTSGTLYYSYEQYF.

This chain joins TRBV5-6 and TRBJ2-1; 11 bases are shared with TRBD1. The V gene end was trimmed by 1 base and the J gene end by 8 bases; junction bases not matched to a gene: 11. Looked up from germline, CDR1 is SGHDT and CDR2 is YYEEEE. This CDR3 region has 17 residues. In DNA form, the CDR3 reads TGTGCCAGCAGCTTGTTAGGACAGGGGGCTAAAGGGGATGAGCAGTTCTTC. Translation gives CASSLLGQGAKGDEQFF. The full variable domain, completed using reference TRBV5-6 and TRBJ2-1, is DAGVTQSPTHLIKTRGQQVTLRCSPKSGHDTVSWYQQALGQGPQFIFQYYEEEERQRGNFPDRFSGHQFPNYSSELNVNALLLGDSALYLCASSLLGQGAKGDEQFFGPGTRLTVL.

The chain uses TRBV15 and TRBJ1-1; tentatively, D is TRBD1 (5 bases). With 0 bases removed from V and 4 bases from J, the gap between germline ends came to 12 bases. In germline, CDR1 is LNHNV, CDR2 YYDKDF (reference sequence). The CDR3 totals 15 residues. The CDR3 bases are TGTGCCACCAGCAGAGACCCCAGGGAAAGCACTGAAGCTTTCTTT. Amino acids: CATSRDPRESTEAFF.

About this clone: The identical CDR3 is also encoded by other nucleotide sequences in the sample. The CDR3 DNA reads TGTGCCAGCAGTTTTAGTGACTATGGCTACACCTTC. Protein: CASSFSDYGYTF. The chain recombines TRBV28 with TRBJ1-2; no firm D call. The CDR3 loop spans 12 amino acids. Trimming took 3 bases from V and 3 from J, leaving 5 bases between them. Germline V CDR1 and CDR2: MDHEN, SYDVKM.

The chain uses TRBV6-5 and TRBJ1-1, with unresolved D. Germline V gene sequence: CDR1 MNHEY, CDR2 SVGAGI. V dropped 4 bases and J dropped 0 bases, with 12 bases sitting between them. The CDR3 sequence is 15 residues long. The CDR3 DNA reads TGTGCCAGCAGTTTCAGACTCCCCATGAACACTGAAGCTTTCTTT. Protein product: CASSFRLPMNTEAFF.

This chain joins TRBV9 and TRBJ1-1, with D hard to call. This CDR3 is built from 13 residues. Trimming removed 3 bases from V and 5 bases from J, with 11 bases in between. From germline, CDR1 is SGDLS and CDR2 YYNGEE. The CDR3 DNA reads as TGTGCCAGCAGCGGTGCAGGTGGAACTGAAGCTTTCTTT. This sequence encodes CASSGAGGTEAFF.

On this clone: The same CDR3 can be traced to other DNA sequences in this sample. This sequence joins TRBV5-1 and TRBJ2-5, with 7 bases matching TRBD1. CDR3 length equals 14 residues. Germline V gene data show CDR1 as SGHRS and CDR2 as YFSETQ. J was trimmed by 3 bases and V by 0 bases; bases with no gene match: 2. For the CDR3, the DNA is TGCGCCAGCAGCTTGGCAGGGGGTAAAGAGACCCAGTACTTC. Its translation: CASSLAGGKETQYF.